The rows below give T cell receptor beta chains drawn from one sample of a study of molecular identifiers for immune sequencing clone quantification. Each CDR3 protein gets one entry after TCRdb re-called the PCR reads with MiXCR. Altogether around 320,000 distinct CDR3 sequences are present, roughly 24% being singletons, with the ten largest covering 0.74%. The specimen was naive CD8+ T cells from blood, with Jurkat cell RNA spiked in. These receptors were taken from a human donor in good health. Some libraries in this study had Jurkat cell RNA spiked in. CDR3s include the opening cysteine and the closing phenylalanine or tryptophan. The order of the fields is J gene, V gene, D gene, clone size, CDR3 protein, CDR3 DNA. The D gene is left open where the match is weak. The listing skips clone size in some rows; elsewhere it reads once, few, many or a size class.

TRBJ2-3,TRBV7-2,TRBD2,many,CASSRLADSTDTQYF,TGTGCCAGCAGCAGACTAGCAGATAGCACAGATACGCAGTATTTT
TRBJ2-7,TRBV5-5,TRBD2,NA,CASSSTLREVIYEQYF,TGTGCCAGCAGCTCGACCCTCCGGGAGGTTATCTACGAGCAGTACTTC
TRBJ2-3,TRBV9,NA,few,CASSVATLGTDTQYF,TGTGCCAGCAGCGTAGCTACGTTGGGCACAGATACGCAGTATTTT
TRBJ1-1,TRBV27,TRBD1,NA,CATGTGAYTEAFF,TGTGCCACCGGGACAGGGGCGTACACTGAAGCTTTCTTT
TRBJ2-7,TRBV25-1,TRBD2,few,CASRGRGGYEQYF,TGTGCCAGCCGGGGGAGGGGAGGGTACGAGCAGTACTTC
TRBJ1-5,TRBV4-2,NA,NA,CASSQQMTQGVDQPQHF,TGTGCCAGCAGCCAACAGATGACACAAGGGGTTGATCAGCCCCAGCATTTT
TRBJ2-7,TRBV4-3,NA,NA,CASSQDLYSGREQYF,TGCGCCAGCAGCCAAGATCTATACAGCGGGCGCGAGCAGTACTTC
TRBJ2-7,TRBV5-1,NA,many,CASSSQEEQYF,TGCGCCAGCAGCTCCCAGGAGGAGCAGTACTTC
TRBJ2-7,TRBV19,TRBD1,NA,CASSTGQGTQEQYF,TGTGCCAGTAGTACCGGACAGGGGACGCAAGAGCAGTACTTC
TRBJ2-3,TRBV30,NA,many,CAWTRGEASDTQYF,TGTGCCTGGACCCGGGGTGAGGCATCCGATACGCAGTATTTT
TRBJ2-7,TRBV20-1,TRBD2,few,CSARTRLAGGYEQYF,TGCAGTGCTAGGACGAGGCTAGCGGGAGGATACGAGCAGTACTTC
TRBJ1-2,TRBV4-3,NA,NA,CASSQVTGASYGYTF,TGCGCCAGCAGCCAAGTTACGGGGGCCTCCTATGGCTACACCTTC
TRBJ1-6,TRBV27,NA,few,CASSRTTLGVYNSPLHF,TGTGCCAGCAGCAGAACCACCCTTGGGGTGTATAATTCACCCCTCCACTTT
TRBJ2-1,TRBV7-9,TRBD1,NA,CASSSPTGVGEQFF,TGTGCCAGCAGCTCGCCCACAGGGGTTGGCGAGCAGTTCTTC
TRBJ1-2,TRBV29-1,TRBD1,many,CSVDGTGEIFNYGYTF,TGCAGCGTTGATGGGACAGGGGAAATATTCAACTATGGCTACACCTTC
TRBJ2-4,TRBV4-1,NA,NA,CASSPLGALAKNIQYF,TGCGCCAGCAGCCCTTTAGGGGCACTAGCCAAAAACATTCAGTACTTC